This TCR beta chain emerged from a study of T-cell reconstitution after alpha-beta-depleted transplantation in children. Study conclusions and caveats: Diversity and T-cell counts at one year after transplant derived mostly from new T cells. Expanded clones from the graft, numbering several hundred, reportedly supplied alpha-beta T cells about two months after transplant. Where some patients showed high TCRbeta diversity at day 60, it came from recipient T cells and thymic progenitors that had survived.

The V gene lost 5 bases and the J gene lost 3 bases, with 14 bases spanning the gap. The CDR3 runs 15 residues. CDR1 is SGHAT and CDR2 is FQNNGV in the germline V gene. For TCRbeta, the library was prepared with unique molecular identifiers. A single record per CDR3 protein comes from TCRdb applying MiXCR to the PCR reads. The sample contains about 260,000 distinct CDR3 sequences, around 7.8% of which appear only once. With regard to this clonotype: Antigen unknown. A much more abundant neighbour one base away suggests this may be a read error.

The clonotype was recovered from a male patient between 5 and 17 years old who had a stem cell transplant for acute lymphoblastic leukemia, so the T cells may come from the graft donor. The chain has TRBV11-2 and TRBJ2-1, with D possibly being TRBD2 (6 bases). The sample in question was PBMCs, mostly from graft donor cells, obtained 180 days after TCRalphabeta/CD19-depleted stem cell transplant. CDR3 in amino acids: CASSISGEVYNEQFF. In nucleotides, the CDR3 is TGTGCCAGCAGCATTTCGGGGGAGGTCTACAATGAGCAGTTCTTC.